The clone carrying this TCR beta chain was observed a handful of times. The antigen is undetermined. These data belong to a study of cytomegalovirus exposure and HLA in healthy donors. Findings and limits, study-wide: HLA restriction was apparent for most CMV-associated TCR beta chains in a later analysis.

The CDR3 spans 15 residues. V shed 6 bases, J shed 3 bases, and the junction held 6 bases outside the gene matches. Germline CDR1 is ENHRY and CDR2 is SYGVKD. Amplification used 60 Vbeta primers and 13 Jbeta primers. Libraries were prepared by immunoSEQ multiplex PCR; TCRdb keeps only in-frame clonotypes and omits some of them. The sample lists 110,000 or so clones, about 80% seen once, with 9.5% to 15% in the top ten. V usage is TRBV10-3 and J usage is TRBJ1-1, with 11 bases fitting TRBD1. Sequencing was done on a sample of PBMCs. This clonotype was sampled from a woman in her forties in good health and CMV-seropositive. CDR3 DNA: TGTGCCATCAGGGGGGACAGGGGGGGATACACTGAAGCTTTCTTT. Protein sequence: CAIRGDRGGYTEAFF.